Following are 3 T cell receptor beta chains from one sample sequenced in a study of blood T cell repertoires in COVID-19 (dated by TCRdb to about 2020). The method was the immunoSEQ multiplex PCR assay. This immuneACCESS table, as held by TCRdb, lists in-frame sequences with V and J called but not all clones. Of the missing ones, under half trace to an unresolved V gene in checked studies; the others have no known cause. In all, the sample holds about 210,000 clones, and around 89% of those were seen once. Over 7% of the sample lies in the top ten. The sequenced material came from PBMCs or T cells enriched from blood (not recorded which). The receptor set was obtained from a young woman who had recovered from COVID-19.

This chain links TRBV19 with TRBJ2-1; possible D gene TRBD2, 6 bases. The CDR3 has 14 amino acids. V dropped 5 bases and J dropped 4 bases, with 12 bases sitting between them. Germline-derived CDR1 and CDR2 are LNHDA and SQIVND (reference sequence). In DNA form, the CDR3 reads TGTGCCAGTAGTGCTAGCGACGTTTACAATGAGCAGTTCTTC. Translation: CASSASDVYNEQFF.

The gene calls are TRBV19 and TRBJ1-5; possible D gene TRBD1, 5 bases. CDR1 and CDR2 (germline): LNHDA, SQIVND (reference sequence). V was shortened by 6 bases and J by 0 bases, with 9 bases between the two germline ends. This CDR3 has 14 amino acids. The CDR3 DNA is TGTGCCAGTAGAACAGGTCATAGCAATCAGCCCCAGCATTTT. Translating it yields CASRTGHSNQPQHF.

CDR3 coding DNA: TGTGCCACCAGTGATTCATTGGGCGGGATGCAAGAGACCCAGTACTTC. Its translation is CATSDSLGGMQETQYF. V usage is TRBV24-1 and J usage is TRBJ2-5, with TRBD2 as a possible D gene (6 bases). V was clipped by 2 bases and J by 2 bases, with 14 bases between them. CDR1 KGHDR and CDR2 SFDVKD come from the germline V gene. This CDR3 has 16 amino acids.